This T cell receptor (beta chain) was sequenced in a study of a mutant IDH1 vaccine in newly diagnosed glioma. Overall study context: Previous care, which was radiotherapy, temozolomide, or both, most often involved both.

This clone was seen a few times. The target antigen is unknown. Time point reported: week 35, safety follow-up. Each dose of the vaccine consisted of 300 ug of mutant IDH1 20-mer peptide, with topical imiquimod. Using immunoSEQ multiplex PCR, the repertoire was profiled, and TCRdb retains in-frame clones only, with some absent. The table records roughly 30,000 clones, roughly 78% of them present only once. This CDR3 region has 18 residues. Germline V gene data show CDR1 as ENHRY and CDR2 as SYGVKD. The V segment lost 5 bases and the J segment 4 bases; nucleotides outside the gene matches: 15. The chain joins TRBV10-3 to TRBJ1-5; TRBD1 matches at 9 bases. This TCR came from a woman in her 40s with glioma. The input for sequencing was PBMCs, taken from a glioma patient whose treatment included an IDH1 peptide vaccine. The CDR3 here is CAISLPLRQGVGNQPQHF. The CDR3 DNA reads as TGTGCCATCAGTCTTCCCCTTAGACAGGGGGTAGGAAATCAGCCCCAGCATTTT.